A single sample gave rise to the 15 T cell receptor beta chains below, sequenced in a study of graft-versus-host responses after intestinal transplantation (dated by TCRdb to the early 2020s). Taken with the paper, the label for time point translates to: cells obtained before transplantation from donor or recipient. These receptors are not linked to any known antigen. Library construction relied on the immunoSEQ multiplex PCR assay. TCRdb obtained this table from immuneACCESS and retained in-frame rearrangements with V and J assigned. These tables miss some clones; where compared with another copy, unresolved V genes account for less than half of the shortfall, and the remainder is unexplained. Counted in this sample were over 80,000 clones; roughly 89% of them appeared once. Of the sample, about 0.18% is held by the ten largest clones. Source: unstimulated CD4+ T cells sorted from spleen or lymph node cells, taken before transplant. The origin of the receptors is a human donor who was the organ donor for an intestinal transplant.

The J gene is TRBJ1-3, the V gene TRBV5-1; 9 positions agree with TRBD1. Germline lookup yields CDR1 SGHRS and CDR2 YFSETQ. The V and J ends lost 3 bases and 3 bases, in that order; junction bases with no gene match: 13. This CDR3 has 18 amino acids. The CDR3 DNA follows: TGCGCCAGCAGCTCCGGACAGGGGCGACTGGGGTATGGAAACACCATATATTTT. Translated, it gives CASSSGQGRLGYGNTIYF. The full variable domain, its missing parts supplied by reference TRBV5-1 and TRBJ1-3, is KAGVTQTPRYLIKTRGQQVTLSCSPISGHRSVSWYQQTPGQGLQFLFEYFSETQRNKGNFPGRFSGRQFSNSRSEMNVSTLELGDSALYLCASSSGQGRLGYGNTIYFGEGSWLTVV.

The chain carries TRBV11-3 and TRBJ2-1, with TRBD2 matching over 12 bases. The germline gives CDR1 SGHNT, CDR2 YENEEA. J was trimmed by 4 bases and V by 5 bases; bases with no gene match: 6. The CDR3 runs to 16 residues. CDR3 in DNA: TGTGCCAGCAGCGCGGGGGGACTAGCGGGTTACAATGAGCAGTTCTTC. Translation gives CASSAGGLAGYNEQFF.

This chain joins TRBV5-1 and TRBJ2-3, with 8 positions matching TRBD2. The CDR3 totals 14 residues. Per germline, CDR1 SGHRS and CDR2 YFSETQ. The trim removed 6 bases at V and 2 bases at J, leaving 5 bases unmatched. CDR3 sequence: CASTRGGITDTQYF. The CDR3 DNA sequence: TGCGCCAGCACCCGGGGGGGTATCACAGATACGCAGTATTTT.

For the CDR3, the DNA is TGTGCCAGCTCACCCTCACAGGGGGCGCAGGGAAACACCATATATTTT. It specifies CASSPSQGAQGNTIYF. V usage is TRBV18 and J usage is TRBJ1-3; the match to TRBD1 covers 9 bases. CDR1 is KGHSH, CDR2 LQKENI, per germline. Trimming at V came to 3 bases and at J to 4 bases, leaving 7 bases not matched to a gene. This CDR3 spans 16 amino acids.

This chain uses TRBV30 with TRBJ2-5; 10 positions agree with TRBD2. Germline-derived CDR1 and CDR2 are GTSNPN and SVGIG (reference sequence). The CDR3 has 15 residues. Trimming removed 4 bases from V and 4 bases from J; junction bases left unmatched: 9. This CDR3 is CAWILSGGAGETQYF. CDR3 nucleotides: TGTGCCTGGATTCTAAGCGGGGGGGCAGGAGAGACCCAGTACTTC.

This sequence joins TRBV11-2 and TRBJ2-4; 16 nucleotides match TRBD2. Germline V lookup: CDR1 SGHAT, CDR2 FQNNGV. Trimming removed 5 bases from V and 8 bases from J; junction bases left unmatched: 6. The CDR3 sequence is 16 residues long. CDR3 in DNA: TGTGCCAGCAGCCCCGGGACTAGCGGGGGGGCATACATTCAGTACTTC. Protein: CASSPGTSGGAYIQYF.

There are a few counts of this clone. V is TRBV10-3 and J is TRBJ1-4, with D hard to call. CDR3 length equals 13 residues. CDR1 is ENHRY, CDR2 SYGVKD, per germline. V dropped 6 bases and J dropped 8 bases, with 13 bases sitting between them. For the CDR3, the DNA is TGTGCCATCAGGGACTCTGCCGGGGAAAAACTGTTTTTT. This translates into CAIRDSAGEKLFF.

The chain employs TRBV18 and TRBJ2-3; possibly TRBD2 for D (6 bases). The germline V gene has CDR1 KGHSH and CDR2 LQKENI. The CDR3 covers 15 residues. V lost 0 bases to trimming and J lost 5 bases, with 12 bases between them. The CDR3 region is CASSPPRWGVDTQYF. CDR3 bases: TGTGCCAGCTCACCACCCCGATGGGGGGTAGATACGCAGTATTTT.

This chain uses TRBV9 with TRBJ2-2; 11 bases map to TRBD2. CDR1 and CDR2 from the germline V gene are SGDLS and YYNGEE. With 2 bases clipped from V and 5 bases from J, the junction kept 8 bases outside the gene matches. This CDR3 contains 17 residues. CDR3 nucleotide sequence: TGTGCCAGCAGCGTCGAACCGCTAGCGGGGGGAACCGGGGAGCTGTTTTTT. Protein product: CASSVEPLAGGTGELFF.

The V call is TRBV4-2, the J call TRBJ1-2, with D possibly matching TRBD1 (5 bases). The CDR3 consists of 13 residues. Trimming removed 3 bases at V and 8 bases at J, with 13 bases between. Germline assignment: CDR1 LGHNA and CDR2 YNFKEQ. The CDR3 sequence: CASSQSRANGYTF. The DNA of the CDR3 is TGTGCCAGCAGCCAGAGCAGGGCAAACGGCTACACCTTC.

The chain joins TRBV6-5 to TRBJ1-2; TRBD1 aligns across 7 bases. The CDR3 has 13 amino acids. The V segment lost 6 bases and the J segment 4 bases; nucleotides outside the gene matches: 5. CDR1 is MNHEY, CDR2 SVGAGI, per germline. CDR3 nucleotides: TGTGCCAGCAGCCTGACAGGGTTCTATGGCTACACCTTC. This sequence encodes CASSLTGFYGYTF.

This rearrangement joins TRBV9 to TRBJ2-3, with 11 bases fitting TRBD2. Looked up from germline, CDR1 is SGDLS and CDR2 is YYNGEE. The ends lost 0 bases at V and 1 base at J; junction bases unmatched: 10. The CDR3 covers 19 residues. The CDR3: CASSVATPTSGMRTDTQYF. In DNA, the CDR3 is TGTGCCAGCAGCGTAGCTACACCGACTAGCGGGATGCGCACAGATACGCAGTATTTT.

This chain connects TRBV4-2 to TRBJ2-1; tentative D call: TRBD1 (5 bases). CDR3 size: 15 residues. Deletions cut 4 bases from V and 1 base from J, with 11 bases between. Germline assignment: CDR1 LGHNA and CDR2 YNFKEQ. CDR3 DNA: TGTGCCAGCAGCCCCCAGGGTCGGTCCTACAATGAGCAGTTCTTC. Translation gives CASSPQGRSYNEQFF.

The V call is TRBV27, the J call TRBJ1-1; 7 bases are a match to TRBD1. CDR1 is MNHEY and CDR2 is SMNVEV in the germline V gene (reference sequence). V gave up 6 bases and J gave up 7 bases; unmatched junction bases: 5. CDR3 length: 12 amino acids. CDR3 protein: CASSQGDSEAFF. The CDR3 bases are TGTGCCAGCAGCCAAGGGGACAGTGAAGCTTTCTTT.

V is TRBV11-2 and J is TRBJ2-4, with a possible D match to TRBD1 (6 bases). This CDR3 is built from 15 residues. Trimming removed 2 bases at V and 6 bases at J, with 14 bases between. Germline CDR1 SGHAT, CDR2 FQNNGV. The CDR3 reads CASSLRDTGLNIQYF. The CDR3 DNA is TGTGCCAGCAGCTTACGGGACACAGGCCTAAACATTCAGTACTTC.